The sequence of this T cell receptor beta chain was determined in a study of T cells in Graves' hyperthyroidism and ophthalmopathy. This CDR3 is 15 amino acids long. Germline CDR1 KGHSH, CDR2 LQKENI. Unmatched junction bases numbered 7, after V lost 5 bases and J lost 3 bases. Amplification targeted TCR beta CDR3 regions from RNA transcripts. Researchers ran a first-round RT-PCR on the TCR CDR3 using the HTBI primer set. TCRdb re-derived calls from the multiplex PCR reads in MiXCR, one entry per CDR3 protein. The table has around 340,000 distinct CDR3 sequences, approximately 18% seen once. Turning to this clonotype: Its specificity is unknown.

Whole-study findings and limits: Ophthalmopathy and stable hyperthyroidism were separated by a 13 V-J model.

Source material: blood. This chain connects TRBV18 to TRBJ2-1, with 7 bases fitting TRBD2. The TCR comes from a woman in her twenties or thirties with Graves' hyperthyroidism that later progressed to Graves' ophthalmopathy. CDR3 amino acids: CASSLPSGNYNEQFF. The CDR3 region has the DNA TGTGCCAGCTCATTACCGAGCGGGAACTACAATGAGCAGTTCTTC. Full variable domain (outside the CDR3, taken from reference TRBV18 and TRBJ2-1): NAGVMQNPRHLVRRRGQEARLRCSPMKGHSHVYWYRQLPEEGLKFMVYLQKENIIDESGMPKERFSAEFPKEGPSILRIQQVVRGDSAAYFCASSLPSGNYNEQFFGPGTRLTVL.